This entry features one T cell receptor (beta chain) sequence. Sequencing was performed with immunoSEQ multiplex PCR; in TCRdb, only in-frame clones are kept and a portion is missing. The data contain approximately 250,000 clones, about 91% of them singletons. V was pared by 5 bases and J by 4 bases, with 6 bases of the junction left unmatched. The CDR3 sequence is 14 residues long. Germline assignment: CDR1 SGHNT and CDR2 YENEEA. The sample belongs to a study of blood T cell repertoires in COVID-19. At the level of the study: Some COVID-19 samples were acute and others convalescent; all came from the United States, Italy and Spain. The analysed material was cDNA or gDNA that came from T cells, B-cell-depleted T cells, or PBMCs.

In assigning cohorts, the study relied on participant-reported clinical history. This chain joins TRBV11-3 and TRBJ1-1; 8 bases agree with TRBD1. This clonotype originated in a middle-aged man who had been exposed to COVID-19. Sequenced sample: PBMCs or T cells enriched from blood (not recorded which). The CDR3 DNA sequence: TGTGCCAGCAGCATCGGACAGGGTAGCACTGAAGCTTTCTTT. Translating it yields CASSIGQGSTEAFF.